This T cell receptor (beta chain) was sequenced in a study of T-cell memory formation after mild COVID-19. The study, taken as a whole, reports: Some responding clones appeared in pre-infection memory, suggesting cross-reactive memory joined. Later expanders leaned toward CD4+, whereas clones contracting from day 15 to 85 were balanced CD4/CD8. Contracting CD8+ clones were enriched in EMRA, CD4+ mainly in CM and EM.

TCRdb redid the calling of the 5' RACE reads with MiXCR, one entry per CDR3 protein. The repertoire holds more than 250,000 distinct CDR3 sequences, with around 15% as singletons. With 0 bases removed from V and 7 bases from J, the gap between germline ends came to 16 bases. This CDR3 spans 16 amino acids. Germline V CDR1 and CDR2: MNHEY, SVGAGI. A few counts support this clonotype. What it binds is not known. The sample taken for sequencing was PBMCs or a T cell subset sorted from them (not recorded which). The J gene is TRBJ1-5, the V gene TRBV6-5; possibly TRBD1 for D (6 bases). The origin of this receptor is a man between 18 and 29 years old who had mild COVID-19 (a few samples of this study predate the infection). Cell type and time point are not known. CDR3 DNA sequence: TGTGCCAGCAGTTACTCGGGACACCCGAGTTCCCAGCCCCAGCATTTT. Its protein product is CASSYSGHPSSQPQHF.